This T cell receptor (beta chain) was recovered during a study of neurological immune-mediated disorders. Germline loops: CDR1 SGHTA, CDR2 FQGNSA. The V and J ends lost 6 bases and 6 bases respectively, with 15 bases between them. The CDR3 is made up of 13 amino acids. 5'RACE employing 10-nucleotide random UMIs yielded the cDNA. MiXCR, run by TCRdb on the 5' RACE reads, gives a single entry per CDR3 protein. The sample holds more than 45,000 distinct CDR3 sequences; around 3.5% are singletons and the top ten take around 3.1%. There are many counts of this clonotype. The source is a woman in her 30s with multiple sclerosis. The sequenced sample consisted of PBMCs. V and J are TRBV7-2 and TRBJ2-7; weak D call: TRBD2 (5 bases). The CDR3 coding sequence is TGTGCCAGCAGATGGACTCCCGGCTCCGAGCAGTACTTC. Amino acids: CASRWTPGSEQYF.